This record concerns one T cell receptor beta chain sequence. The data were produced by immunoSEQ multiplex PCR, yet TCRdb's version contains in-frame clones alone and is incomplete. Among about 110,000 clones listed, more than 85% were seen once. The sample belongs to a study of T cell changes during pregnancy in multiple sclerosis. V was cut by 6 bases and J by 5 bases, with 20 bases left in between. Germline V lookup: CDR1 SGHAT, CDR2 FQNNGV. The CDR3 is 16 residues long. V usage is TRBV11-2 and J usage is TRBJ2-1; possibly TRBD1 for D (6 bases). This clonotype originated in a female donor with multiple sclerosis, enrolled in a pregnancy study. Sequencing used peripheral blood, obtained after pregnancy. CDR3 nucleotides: TGTGCCAGCAGAACATTACGTCGTGGGGGCAACAATGAGCAGTTCTTC. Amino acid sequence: CASRTLRRGGNNEQFF.